The present T cell receptor (beta chain) was sequenced within a study of graft-versus-host responses after intestinal transplantation. General study results and limits: Recipient-marrow GvH clones were detected, some having first appeared in ileum or blood. Allografts carried high graft-versus-host to host-versus-graft clonal ratios in patients having graft-donor T cell macrochimerism.

Notes on this clone: Its antigen remains unknown.

Profiling relied on immunoSEQ multiplex PCR, and the TCRdb table lists in-frame clones only, not all of them. The table lists under 45,000 clones, more than 80% of them singletons, with about 4% in the top ten. V was shortened by 1 base and J by 2 bases, with 4 bases between the two germline ends. The germline CDR1 and CDR2 sequences are SGHVS and FNYEAQ. This CDR3 is 13 amino acids long. V usage is TRBV7-6 and J usage is TRBJ2-3; D gene ambiguous. This receptor was identified in a human patient who received an intestinal transplant, so some T cells may come from the graft donor. The sequencing used PBMCs, collected 700 to 850 days after intestinal transplantation. The CDR3 spells CASSLEATDTQYF. The CDR3 DNA reads as TGTGCCAGCAGCTTAGAAGCCACAGATACGCAGTATTTT.